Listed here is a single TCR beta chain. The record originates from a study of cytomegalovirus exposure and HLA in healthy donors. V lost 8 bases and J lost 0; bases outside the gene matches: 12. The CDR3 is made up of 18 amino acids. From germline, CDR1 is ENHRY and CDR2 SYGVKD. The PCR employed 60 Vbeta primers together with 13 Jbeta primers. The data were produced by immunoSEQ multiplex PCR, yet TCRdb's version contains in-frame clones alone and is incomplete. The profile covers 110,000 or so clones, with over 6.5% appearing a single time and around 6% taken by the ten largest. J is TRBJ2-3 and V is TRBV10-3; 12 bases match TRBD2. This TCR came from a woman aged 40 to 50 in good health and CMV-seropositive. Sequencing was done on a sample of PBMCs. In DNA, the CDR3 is TGTGCCATCCGAGAAACTAGCGGGGGGACGACTAGCACAGATACGCAGTATTTT. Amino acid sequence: CAIRETSGGTTSTDTQYF.